Listed below are T cell receptor beta chains from one sample, sequenced in a study of T cells after yellow fever vaccination. Via MiXCR, TCRdb re-called the 5' RACE reads, giving one row per CDR3 protein. This sample has roughly 85,000 distinct CDR3 sequences, with 10% to 15% found just once. The sample was CD8+ T cells not binding an NS4B(214-222) dextramer, sorted from PBMCs, taken about 21 days after the first yellow fever vaccination. The receptors were sampled from a man aged 18 to 35 who received the YFV17D yellow fever vaccine. Both conserved end residues are trimmed from each CDR3.

J: TRBJ1-1; V: TRBV28; CDR3: ATELFGNTEAF
J: TRBJ2-1; V: TRBV7-9; CDR3: ASNPFRGDEQF
J: TRBJ2-1; V: TRBV3-1; CDR3: ASSQVGGPPGHEQF
J: TRBJ2-7; V: TRBV5-1; CDR3: ASSERRYEQY
J: TRBJ2-5; V: TRBV19; CDR3: ASSLAGGPTQTQY
J: TRBJ2-3; V: TRBV7-9; CDR3: ASSLAGGQY
J: TRBJ2-7; V: TRBV7-9; CDR3: ASSSRQVSSYEQY
J: TRBJ2-1; V: TRBV4-1; CDR3: ASSSQTSGVGNEQF
J: TRBJ2-3; V: TRBV12-5; CDR3: ASGLPRQGMTDTQY
J: TRBJ1-5; V: TRBV6-1; CDR3: ASSENGFYSNQPQH
J: TRBJ2-5; V: TRBV4-3; CDR3: ASSQDFSGPGETQY
J: TRBJ2-1; V: TRBV28; CDR3: ASRKAGASYNEQF
J: TRBJ2-1; V: TRBV11-2; CDR3: ASSRGQGYYNEQF
J: TRBJ2-1; V: TRBV6-4; CDR3: ASSATSGGAGNEQF
J: TRBJ2-5; V: TRBV30; CDR3: AWSVLGGGKYLQETQY
J: TRBJ2-1; V: TRBV27; CDR3: ASSSLAGLTYNEQF
J: TRBJ2-7; V: TRBV12-3/TRBV12-4; CDR3: ASSLDTASYEQY